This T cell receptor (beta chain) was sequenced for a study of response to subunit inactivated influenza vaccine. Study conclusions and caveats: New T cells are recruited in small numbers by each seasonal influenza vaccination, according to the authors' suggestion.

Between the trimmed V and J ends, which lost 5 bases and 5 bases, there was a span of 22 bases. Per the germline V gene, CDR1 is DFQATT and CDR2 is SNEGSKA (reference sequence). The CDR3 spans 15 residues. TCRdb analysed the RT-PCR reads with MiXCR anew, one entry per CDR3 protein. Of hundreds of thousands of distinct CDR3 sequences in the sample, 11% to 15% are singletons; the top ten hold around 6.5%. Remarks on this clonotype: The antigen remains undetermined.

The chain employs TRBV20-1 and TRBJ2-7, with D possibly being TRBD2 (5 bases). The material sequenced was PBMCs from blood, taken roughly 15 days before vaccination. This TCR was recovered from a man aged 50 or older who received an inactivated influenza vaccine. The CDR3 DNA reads TGCAGTGCTTCGGACCCGGCATCCCCGGAGGACGAGCAGTACTTC. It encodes CSASDPASPEDEQYF.